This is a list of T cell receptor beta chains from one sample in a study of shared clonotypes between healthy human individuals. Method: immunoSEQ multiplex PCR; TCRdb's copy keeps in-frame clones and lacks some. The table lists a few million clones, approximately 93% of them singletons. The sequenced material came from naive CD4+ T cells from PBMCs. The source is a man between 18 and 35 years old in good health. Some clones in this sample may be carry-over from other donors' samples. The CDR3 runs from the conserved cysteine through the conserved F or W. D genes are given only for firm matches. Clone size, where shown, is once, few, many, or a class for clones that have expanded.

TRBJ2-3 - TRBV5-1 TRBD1 CASMFVGGSDTQYF TGCGCCAGCATGTTCGTAGGGGGCTCAGATACGCAGTATTTT
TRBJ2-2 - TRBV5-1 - CASSLGGLQTGELFF TGCGCCAGCAGCTTGGGGGGGCTCCAGACCGGGGAGCTGTTTTTT
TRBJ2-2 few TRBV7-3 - CASSLAGTGELFF TGTGCCAGCAGCTTAGCGGGAACCGGGGAGCTGTTTTTT
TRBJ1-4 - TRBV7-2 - CASSLVFQRKLFF TGTGCCAGCAGCTTAGTATTCCAGAGGAAACTGTTTTTT
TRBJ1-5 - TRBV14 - CASSNGVGGQPQHF TGTGCCAGCAGCAACGGGGTAGGGGGTCAGCCCCAGCATTTT
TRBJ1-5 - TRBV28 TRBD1 CASTGTVQPQHF TGTGCCAGCACAGGGACAGTCCAGCCCCAGCATTTT
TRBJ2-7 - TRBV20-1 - CSADGNNEQYF TGCAGTGCTGACGGGAACAACGAGCAGTACTTC
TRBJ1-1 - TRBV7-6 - CASSPGGAANTEAFF TGTGCCAGCAGTCCCGGGGGGGCAGCGAACACTGAAGCTTTCTTT
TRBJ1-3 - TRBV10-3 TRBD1 CAISTLDRLSRSHTIYF TGTGCCATCAGTACCCTGGACAGGCTTTCTCGGTCCCACACCATATATTTT
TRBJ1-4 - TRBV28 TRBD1 CASSAPGQGTEKLFF TGTGCCAGCAGCGCCCCGGGACAGGGTACTGAAAAACTGTTTTTT
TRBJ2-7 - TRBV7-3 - CASSLFATGGEQYF TGTGCCAGCAGCTTATTTGCGACTGGGGGCGAGCAGTACTTC
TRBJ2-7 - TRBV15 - CATSTYDRYEQYF TGTGCCACCAGCACCTACGATCGTTACGAGCAGTACTTC
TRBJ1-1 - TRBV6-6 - CASSYSERMNTEAFF TGTGCCAGCAGTTACTCGGAACGGATGAACACTGAAGCTTTCTTT
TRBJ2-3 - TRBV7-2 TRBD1 CASSPRRTGRTSTDTQYF TGTGCCAGCAGCCCGCGAAGGACAGGACGTACTAGCACAGATACGCAGTATTTT
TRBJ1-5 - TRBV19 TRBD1 CASSGQGGQPQHF TGTGCCAGTAGCGGACAGGGGGGACAGCCCCAGCATTTT
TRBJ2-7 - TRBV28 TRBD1 CASSASGTGSDEQYF TGTGCCAGCAGTGCCTCCGGGACAGGGTCCGACGAGCAGTACTTC
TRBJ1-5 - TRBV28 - CASSTPSKFQPQHF TGTGCCAGCAGTACCCCTTCTAAGTTTCAGCCCCAGCATTTT
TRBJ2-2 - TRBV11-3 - CASSISGGELFF TGTGCCAGCAGCATTTCTGGGGGGGAGCTGTTTTTT
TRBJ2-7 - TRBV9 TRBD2 CASSVTGTSGSEQYF TGTGCCAGCAGCGTGACCGGGACTAGCGGGAGCGAGCAGTACTTC
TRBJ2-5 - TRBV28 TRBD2 CASSRTGLAERRTQYF TGTGCCAGCAGCCGGACGGGACTAGCGGAGAGGAGGACCCAGTACTTC